A single sample gave rise to the 13 T cell receptor beta chains below, sequenced in a study of blood T cell repertoires in COVID-19. Clones were sequenced by immunoSEQ multiplex PCR, and TCRdb holds only the in-frame ones, with some missing. The sample records about 350,000 clones, about 90% being singletons. The specimen was PBMCs or T cells enriched from blood (not recorded which). The receptors derive from a woman aged 30 to 39 who had recovered from COVID-19.

CDR3 DNA sequence: TGTGCCTGGAGTGTAGGGGGTGAAGATACGCAGTATTTT. Its translation: CAWSVGGEDTQYF. This chain connects TRBV30 to TRBJ2-3; D is perhaps TRBD1 (6 bases). V was cut by 0 bases and J by 5 bases, with 9 bases left in between. The CDR3 sequence is 13 residues long. From germline, CDR1 is GTSNPN and CDR2 SVGIG (reference sequence).

J is TRBJ2-7 and V is TRBV4-1, with TRBD1 identical over 7 bases. Germline CDR1 and CDR2: MGHRA and YSYEKL. The CDR3 is 14 residues long. The J segment lost 1 base and the V segment lost 8 bases, leaving 8 bases of the junction unmatched. CDR3 sequence (DNA): TGCGCCAGCGGATCGAACAGGGGTTCCTACGAGCAGTACTTC. As protein: CASGSNRGSYEQYF.

This chain connects TRBV7-9 to TRBJ1-6; D perhaps matches TRBD1 (5 bases). This CDR3 region has 13 residues. V lost 3 bases and J lost 10, with 10 bases in between. Germline V gene sequence: CDR1 SEHNR, CDR2 FQNEAQ (reference sequence). The CDR3 sequence is CASSFAEGSPLHF. The DNA of the CDR3 is TGTGCCAGCAGCTTCGCGGAGGGGTCACCCCTCCACTTT.

The gene calls are TRBV9 and TRBJ1-1, with TRBD1 identical over 9 bases. The CDR3 contains 16 residues. Germline loops: CDR1 SGDLS, CDR2 YYNGEE. V lost 2 bases and J lost 4; bases outside the gene matches: 9. This CDR3 is CASSVTGGAGSTEAFF. CDR3 coding DNA: TGTGCCAGCAGCGTTACAGGGGGCGCGGGTAGCACTGAAGCTTTCTTT.

Turning to this clone: Within the sample, other DNA sequences also encode this same CDR3. The DNA of the CDR3 is TGTGCCAGCAGCTTGGGAGACAGGGACTATGGCTACACCTTC. Translated, it gives CASSLGDRDYGYTF. This chain joins TRBV5-4 and TRBJ1-2, with 7 nucleotides matching TRBD1. The CDR3 has 14 residues. V lost 0 bases to trimming and J lost 3 bases; unmatched junction nucleotides: 2. Germline CDR1 reads SGHNT; CDR2 reads YYREEE (reference sequence).

This clone was seen a single time. The chain carries TRBV27 and TRBJ1-4, with D possibly matching TRBD1 (5 bases). V was shortened by 6 bases and J by 6 bases, with 11 bases between the two germline ends. The germline gives CDR1 MNHEY, CDR2 SMNVEV (reference sequence). The CDR3 runs 13 residues. The CDR3, as DNA: TGTGCCAGCAGCGCTGGGGGGGATGAAAAACTGTTTTTT. Protein: CASSAGGDEKLFF.

This chain joins TRBV27 and TRBJ2-7; 7 bases are shared with TRBD1. CDR1 MNHEY and CDR2 SMNVEV come from the germline V gene (reference sequence). V lost 5 bases to trimming and J lost 8 bases; unmatched junction nucleotides: 12. This CDR3 has 14 residues. The CDR3, as DNA: TGTGCCAGCAGTGGGACAGCGCGGAGGTCGCAGCAGTACTTC. The encoded protein is CASSGTARRSQQYF.

J is TRBJ2-3 and V is TRBV3-1 (or the pseudogene TRBV3-2); possibly TRBD1 for D (6 bases). CDR3 size: 14 residues. V lost 5 bases and J 6 bases, leaving 15 bases between the germline ends. Germline CDR1 reads LGHDT; CDR2 reads YNNKEL (reference sequence). CDR3 protein: CASSSRTRGDTQYF. In nucleotides, the CDR3 is TGTGCCAGCAGCTCCCGTACGAGGGGGGATACGCAGTATTTT.

V gene TRBV4-1 combines with J gene TRBJ2-7; D possibly corresponds to TRBD1 (6 bases). This CDR3 region has 15 residues. Germline V CDR1 and CDR2: MGHRA, YSYEKL. The ends were cut back, 0 bases at V and 3 bases at J, with 12 bases in the middle. CDR3 DNA: TGCGCCAGCAGCCAAGATCCTGGGGGCCTCTACGAGCAGTACTTC. Protein sequence: CASSQDPGGLYEQYF.

The chain carries TRBV4-2 and TRBJ1-1; TRBD1 might be the D (6 bases). This CDR3 region has 15 residues. Germline V gives CDR1 LGHNA, CDR2 YNFKEQ. Between the trimmed V and J ends, which lost 1 base and 1 base, there was a span of 10 bases. The CDR3 DNA sequence: TGTGCCAGCAGCCAAGGCAGACAGGAGAACACTGAAGCTTTCTTT. This sequence encodes CASSQGRQENTEAFF.

The chain recombines TRBV7-6 with TRBJ1-2, with a weak D call TRBD1 (6 bases). Germline V gene sequence: CDR1 SGHVS, CDR2 FNYEAQ. This CDR3 region has 14 residues. Trimming removed 1 base from V and 3 bases from J, with 9 bases in between. CDR3 in amino acids: CASSLGHRDYGYTF. The CDR3 region has the DNA TGTGCCAGCAGCTTAGGGCACAGGGACTATGGCTACACCTTC.

The J gene is TRBJ2-7, the V gene TRBV11-2; 7 bases map to TRBD1. CDR1 is SGHAT, CDR2 FQNNGV, per germline. Germline trimming cut 1 base from V and 3 bases from J; bases unmatched to any gene: 12. The CDR3 totals 17 residues. The CDR3 coding sequence is TGTGCCAGCAGCTTAGGTCCCGACAGGGAAGGAGGCTACGAGCAGTACTTC. Protein sequence: CASSLGPDREGGYEQYF.

The rearrangement joins TRBV19 to TRBJ1-5; TRBD1 matches at 7 bases. The CDR3 sequence is 15 residues long. J was trimmed by 6 bases and V by 6 bases; bases with no gene match: 11. Per the germline V gene, CDR1 is LNHDA and CDR2 is SQIVND (reference sequence). CDR3 protein: CASRSPGQGGQPQHF. The CDR3 DNA reads as TGTGCCAGTAGATCGCCGGGGCAGGGGGGTCAGCCCCAGCATTTT.